The clone carrying this TCR beta chain is classed as medium-sized. Antigen specificity is unknown. The data were taken from a study of CD8+CD57+ T cells in acquired aplastic anemia. About the study: Sorted cells (CD4+ and CD8+) yielded DNA amounts that averaged approximately 3 ug. The study obtained 11 million or so reads on average for CD4+ cells from healthy donors.

Findings and limits, study-wide: The number of CD8+ CDR3 sequences shared by patients and controls was 25 to 35. For CD8+ Simpson's diversity, patients and controls showed no significant difference.

Profiles of TCR beta VDJ and CDR3 were generated from a genomic DNA template. MiXCR, run by TCRdb on the reads, gives a single entry per CDR3 protein. This sample has about 48,000 distinct CDR3 sequences, with approximately 78% found just once. V shed 2 bases and J shed 2 bases, with 4 bases lying between them. This CDR3 region has 13 residues. Germline CDR1 reads SGHTA; CDR2 reads FQGTGA. Sequenced input: sorted CD4+, CD8+, or CD8+CD57+ T cells (not recorded which) from PBMCs. The source of this sequence is a human donor in good health, serving as a control. J is TRBJ2-1 and V is TRBV7-3; the D is unclear. DNA for the CDR3: TGTGCCAGCAGCTTAGGGGCCTACAATGAGCAGTTCTTC. Translated: CASSLGAYNEQFF.